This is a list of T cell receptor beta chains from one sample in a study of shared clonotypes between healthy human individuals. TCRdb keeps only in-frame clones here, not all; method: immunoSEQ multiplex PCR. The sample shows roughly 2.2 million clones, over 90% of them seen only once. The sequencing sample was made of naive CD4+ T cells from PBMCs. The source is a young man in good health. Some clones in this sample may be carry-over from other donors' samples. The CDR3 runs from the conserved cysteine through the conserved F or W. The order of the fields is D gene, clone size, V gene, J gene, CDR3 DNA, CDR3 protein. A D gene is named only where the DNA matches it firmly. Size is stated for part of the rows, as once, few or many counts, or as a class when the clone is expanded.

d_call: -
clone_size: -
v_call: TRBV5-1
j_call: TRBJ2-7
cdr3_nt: TGCGCCAGCAGCTGGGACGGACCCTACGAGCAGTACTTC
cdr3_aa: CASSWDGPYEQYF

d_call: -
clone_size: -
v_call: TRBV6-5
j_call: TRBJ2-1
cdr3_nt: TGTGCCAGAAAGCCCGATCCCAGCTCCTACAATGAGCAGTTCTTC
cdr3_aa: CARKPDPSSYNEQFF

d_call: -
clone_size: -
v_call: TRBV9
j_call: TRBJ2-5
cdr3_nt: TGTGCCAGCAGCGTATCAGGGTACCAAGAGACCCAGTACTTC
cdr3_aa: CASSVSGYQETQYF

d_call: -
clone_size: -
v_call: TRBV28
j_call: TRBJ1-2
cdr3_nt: TGTGCCAGCAGCCCTGTAGGCAGTGCCTATGGCTACACCTTC
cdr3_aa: CASSPVGSAYGYTF

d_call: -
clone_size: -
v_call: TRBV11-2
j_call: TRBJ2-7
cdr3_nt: TGTGCCAGCAGCTTAGTGACGGATGAGCAGTACTTC
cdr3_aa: CASSLVTDEQYF

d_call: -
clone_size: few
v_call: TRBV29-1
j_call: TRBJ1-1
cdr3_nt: TGCAGCGTAGCTAAAGACAGCTTTAACACTGAAGCTTTCTTT
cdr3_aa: CSVAKDSFNTEAFF

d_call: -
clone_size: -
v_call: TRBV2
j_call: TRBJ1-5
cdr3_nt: TGTGCCAGCAGTGCCATTCTTCCCCCGGGGGCGGGAAACAAATTAGGACAGCCCCAGCATTTT
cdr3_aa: CASSAILPPGAGNKLGQPQHF

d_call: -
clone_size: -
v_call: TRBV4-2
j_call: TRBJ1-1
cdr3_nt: TGTGCCAGCAGCCAAGCTGGGTTGAACACTGAAGCTTTCTTT
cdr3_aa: CASSQAGLNTEAFF

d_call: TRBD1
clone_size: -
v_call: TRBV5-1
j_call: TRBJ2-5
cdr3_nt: TGCGCCAGCAGCTTGGTTCCGGGACAGGAGCAAGAGACCCAGTACTTC
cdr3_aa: CASSLVPGQEQETQYF

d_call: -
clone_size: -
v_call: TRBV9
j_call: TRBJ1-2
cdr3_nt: TGTGCCAGCAGCGCCGGGAATTATGGCTACACCTTC
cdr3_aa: CASSAGNYGYTF

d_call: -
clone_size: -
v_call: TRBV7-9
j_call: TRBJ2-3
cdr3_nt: TGTGCCAGCAGCTTAGGGTCGCGGGATACGCAGTATTTT
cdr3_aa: CASSLGSRDTQYF

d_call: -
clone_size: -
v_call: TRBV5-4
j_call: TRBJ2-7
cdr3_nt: TGTGCCAGCAGCTTGGGGGACGGCAGGGCCACCTACGAGCAGTACTTC
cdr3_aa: CASSLGDGRATYEQYF

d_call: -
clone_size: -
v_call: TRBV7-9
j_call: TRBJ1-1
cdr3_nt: TGTGCCAGCAGTCGCACCGGGGTCAACACTGAAGCTTTCTTT
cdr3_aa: CASSRTGVNTEAFF

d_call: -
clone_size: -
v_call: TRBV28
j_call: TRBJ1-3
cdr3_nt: TGTGCCAGCAGTGGCCCCATCAGGGGCAGTGGAAACACCATATATTTT
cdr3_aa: CASSGPIRGSGNTIYF

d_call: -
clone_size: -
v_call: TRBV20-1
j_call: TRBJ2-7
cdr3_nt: TGCAGTGCTAGGGACAGCTACGAGCAGTACTTC
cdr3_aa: CSARDSYEQYF

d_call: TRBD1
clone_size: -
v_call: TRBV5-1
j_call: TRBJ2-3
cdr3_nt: TGCGCCAGCAGCCAAGACAGGGGGTTGCCGGATACGCAGTATTTT
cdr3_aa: CASSQDRGLPDTQYF

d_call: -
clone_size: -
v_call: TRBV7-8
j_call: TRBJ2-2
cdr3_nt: TGTGCCAGCAGCTTATATCGTAACACCGGGGAGCTGTTTTTT
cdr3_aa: CASSLYRNTGELFF

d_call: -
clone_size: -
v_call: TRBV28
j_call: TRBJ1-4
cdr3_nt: TGTGCCAGCAGTCCACCGACGGAGACTAATGAAAAACTGTTTTTT
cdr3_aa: CASSPPTETNEKLFF

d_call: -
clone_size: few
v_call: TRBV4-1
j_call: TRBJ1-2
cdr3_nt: TGCGCCAGCAGCCCACTCGGCCCCTATGGCTACACCTTC
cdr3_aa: CASSPLGPYGYTF

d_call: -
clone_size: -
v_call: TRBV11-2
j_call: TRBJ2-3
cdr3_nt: TGTGCCAGCAGCTTAGGTAACACAGATACGCAGTATTTT
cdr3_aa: CASSLGNTDTQYF

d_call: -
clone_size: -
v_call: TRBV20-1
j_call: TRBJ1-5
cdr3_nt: TGCAGTGCCCTGGACGGACAGCCCCAGCATTTT
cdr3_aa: CSALDGQPQHF

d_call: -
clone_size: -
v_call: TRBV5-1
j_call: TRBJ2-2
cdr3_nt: TGCGCCAGCAGCCCGGGTACAGGGGAGCTGTTTTTT
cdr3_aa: CASSPGTGELFF

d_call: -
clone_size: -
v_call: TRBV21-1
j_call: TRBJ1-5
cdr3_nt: TGTGCCAGCAGCAAAAAGGAGAATCAGCCCCAGCATTTT
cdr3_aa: CASSKKENQPQHF

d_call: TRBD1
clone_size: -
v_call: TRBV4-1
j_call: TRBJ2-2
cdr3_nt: TGCGCCAGCAGCTACGGACAGGGGAGGGTCCCCGGGGAGCTGTTTTTT
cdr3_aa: CASSYGQGRVPGELFF

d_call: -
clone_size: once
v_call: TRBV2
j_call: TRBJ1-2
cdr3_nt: TGTGCCAGCAGTGAATTCAGGGAGGGCTACACCTTC
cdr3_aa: CASSEFREGYTF

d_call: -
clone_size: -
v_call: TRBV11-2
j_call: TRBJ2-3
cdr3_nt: TGTGCCAGCAGCTTAATGGGGGTAGCGCCAGATACGCAGTATTTT
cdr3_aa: CASSLMGVAPDTQYF

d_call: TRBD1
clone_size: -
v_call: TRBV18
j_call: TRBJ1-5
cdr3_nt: TGTGCCAGCTCACGGACAGGGGGTCAGCCCCAGCATTTT
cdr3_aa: CASSRTGGQPQHF

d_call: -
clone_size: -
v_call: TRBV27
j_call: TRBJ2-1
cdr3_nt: TGTGCCAGCAGCCTCGGCCTCAGAGGAAATGAGCAGTTCTTC
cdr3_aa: CASSLGLRGNEQFF

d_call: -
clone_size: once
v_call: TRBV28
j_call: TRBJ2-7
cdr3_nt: TGTGCCAGCAGTGCCCAGGGTAGCGGAGGTACCTACGAGCAGTACTTC
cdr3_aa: CASSAQGSGGTYEQYF

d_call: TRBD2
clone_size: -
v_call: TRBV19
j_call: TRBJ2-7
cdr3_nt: TGTGCCAGTAGTGCCGCTAGCGGGACCCCCATCGAGCAGTACTTC
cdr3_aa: CASSAASGTPIEQYF

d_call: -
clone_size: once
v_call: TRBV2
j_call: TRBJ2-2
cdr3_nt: TGTGCCAGCAGGAAACAGGGTACCCAGACCGGGGAGCTGTTTTTT
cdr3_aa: CASRKQGTQTGELFF

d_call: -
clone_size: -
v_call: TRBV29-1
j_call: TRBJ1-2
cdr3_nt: TGCAGCGAAGGTACAGGCTATGGCTACACCTTC
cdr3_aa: CSEGTGYGYTF

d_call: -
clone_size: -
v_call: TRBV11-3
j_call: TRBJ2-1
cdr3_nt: TGTGCCAGCAGTCAGACCGGGCCCTCAAGCGAGCAGTTCTTC
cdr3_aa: CASSQTGPSSEQFF

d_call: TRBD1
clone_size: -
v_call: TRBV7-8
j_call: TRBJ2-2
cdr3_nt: TGTGCCAGCAGGGAGACAGGGGCGGCCACCGGGGAGCTGTTTTTT
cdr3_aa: CASRETGAATGELFF

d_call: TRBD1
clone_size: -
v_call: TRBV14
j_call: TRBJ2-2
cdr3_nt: TGTGCCAGCAGCCACGCCCGGGACAGGGGGCCAATGTTCACCGGGGAGCTGTTTTTT
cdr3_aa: CASSHARDRGPMFTGELFF

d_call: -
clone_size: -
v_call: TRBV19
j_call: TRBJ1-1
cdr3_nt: TGTGCCAGTAGGTGGACCTCGCGGACTGAAGCTTTCTTT
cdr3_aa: CASRWTSRTEAFF

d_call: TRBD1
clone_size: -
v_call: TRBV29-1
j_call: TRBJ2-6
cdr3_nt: TGCAGCGTGGCCGGGACAGGGGCCTCTGGGGCCAACGTCCTGACTTTC
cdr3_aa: CSVAGTGASGANVLTF

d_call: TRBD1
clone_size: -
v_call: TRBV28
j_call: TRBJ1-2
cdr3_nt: TGTGCCAGCAGTTTAAGAGACAGGGAAAGTTATGGCTACACCTTC
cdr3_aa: CASSLRDRESYGYTF

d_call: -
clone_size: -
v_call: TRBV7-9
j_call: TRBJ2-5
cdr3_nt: TGTGCCAGCAGCTCCACTTCCGGGACACCCCAAGAGACCCAGTACTTC
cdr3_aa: CASSSTSGTPQETQYF

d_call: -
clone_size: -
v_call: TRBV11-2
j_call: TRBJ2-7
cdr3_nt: TGTGCCAGCAGCCCGAGCGGGTTGAGGTACGAGCAGTACTTC
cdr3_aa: CASSPSGLRYEQYF

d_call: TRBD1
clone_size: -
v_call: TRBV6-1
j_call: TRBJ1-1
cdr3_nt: TGTGCCAGCTTCGGACAGGGGTTCACTGAAGCTTTCTTT
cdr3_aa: CASFGQGFTEAFF

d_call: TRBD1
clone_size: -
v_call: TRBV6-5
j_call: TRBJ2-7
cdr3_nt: TGTGCCAGCAGCTCCACGGGACAGGGCTCCTACGAGCAGTACTTC
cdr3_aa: CASSSTGQGSYEQYF

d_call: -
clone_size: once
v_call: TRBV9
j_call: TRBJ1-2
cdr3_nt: TGTGCCAGCAGCGAGGGATTTGGGGGCACCAACTATGGCTACACCTTC
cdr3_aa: CASSEGFGGTNYGYTF

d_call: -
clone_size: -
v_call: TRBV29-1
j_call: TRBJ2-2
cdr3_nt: TGCAGCGTTGAACGTAGGGGGTCCAACACCGGGGAGCTGTTTTTT
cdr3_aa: CSVERRGSNTGELFF

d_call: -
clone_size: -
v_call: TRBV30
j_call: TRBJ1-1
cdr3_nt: TGTGCCTGGAGTGTAAAAGTGAACACTGAAGCTTTCTTT
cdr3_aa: CAWSVKVNTEAFF

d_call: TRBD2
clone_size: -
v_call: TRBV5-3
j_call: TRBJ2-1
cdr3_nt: TGTGCCAGAAGCCTGAGGGGTAACGGGAGGGCCAAGGATGAGCAGTTCTTC
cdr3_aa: CARSLRGNGRAKDEQFF

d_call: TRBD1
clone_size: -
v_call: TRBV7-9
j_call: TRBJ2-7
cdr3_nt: TGTGCCAGCAGCTCCGCCGGGACAGGGGGCTCAGAGTGTCACTTC
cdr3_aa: CASSSAGTGGSECHF

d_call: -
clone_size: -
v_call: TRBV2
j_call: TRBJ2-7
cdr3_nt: TGTGCCAGCAGTGAGCAGGGGACCACCTACGAGCAGTACTTC
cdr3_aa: CASSEQGTTYEQYF

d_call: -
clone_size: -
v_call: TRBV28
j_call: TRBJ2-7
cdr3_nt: TGTGCCAGCAGTCCTGGCGGGATAAGGTCCTACGAGCAGTACTTC
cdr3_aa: CASSPGGIRSYEQYF

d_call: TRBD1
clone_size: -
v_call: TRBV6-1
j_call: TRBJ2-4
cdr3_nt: TGTGCCAGCAGTGAAGTGGGGACAGCAAACATTCAGTACTTC
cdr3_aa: CASSEVGTANIQYF

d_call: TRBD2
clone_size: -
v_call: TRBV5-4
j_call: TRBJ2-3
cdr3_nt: TGTGCCAGCAGCTTCAAGCGGGAGGCGAGCACAGATACGCAGTATTTT
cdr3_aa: CASSFKREASTDTQYF

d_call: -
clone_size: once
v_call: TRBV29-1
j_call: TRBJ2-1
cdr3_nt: TGCAGCGTGGCAAAACTAGCCTCCTACAATGAGCAGTTCTTC
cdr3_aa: CSVAKLASYNEQFF

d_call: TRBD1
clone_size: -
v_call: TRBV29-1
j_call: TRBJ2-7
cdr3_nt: TGCAGCGTGGCGACAGGGGGAAAGGACGAGCAGTACTTC
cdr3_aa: CSVATGGKDEQYF

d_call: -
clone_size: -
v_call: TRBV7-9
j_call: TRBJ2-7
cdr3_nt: TGTGCCAGCAGCCGCGGCGGGGCTCAACTTTACGAGCAGTACTTC
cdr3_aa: CASSRGGAQLYEQYF

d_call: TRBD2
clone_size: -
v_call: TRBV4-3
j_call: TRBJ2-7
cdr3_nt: TGCGCCAGCAGCCACTCGATCCCGGGACTAGCCTCCGAGCAGTACTTC
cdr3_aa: CASSHSIPGLASEQYF

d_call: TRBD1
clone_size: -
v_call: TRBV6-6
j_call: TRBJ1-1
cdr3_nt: TGTGCCAGCAATATACAGGGGAGAGACACTGAAGCTTTCTTT
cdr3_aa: CASNIQGRDTEAFF

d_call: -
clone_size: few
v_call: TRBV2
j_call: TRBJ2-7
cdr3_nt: TGTGCCAGCAGTGAAGTCGACGAGCAGTACTTC
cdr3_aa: CASSEVDEQYF

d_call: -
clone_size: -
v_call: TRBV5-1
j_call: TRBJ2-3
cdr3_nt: TGCGCCAGCAGCACGCGCGGCACAGAAGGGGGGGATACGCAGTATTTT
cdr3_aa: CASSTRGTEGGDTQYF

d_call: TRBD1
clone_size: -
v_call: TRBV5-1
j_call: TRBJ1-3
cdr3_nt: TGCGCCAGCAGCTTGGCGGGACAGGGCATTGGAAACACCATATATTTT
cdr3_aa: CASSLAGQGIGNTIYF